This T cell receptor (beta chain) came from a study of immune characterization of retroperitoneal liposarcoma. TCRdb redid the calling of the PCR reads with MiXCR, one entry per CDR3 protein. The table shows thousands of distinct CDR3 sequences, with roughly 45% occurring only once. The CDR3 spans 11 residues. The J segment lost 15 bases and the V segment lost 5 bases, leaving 5 bases of the junction unmatched. Sequenced input: tumor tissue. V and J are TRBV12-3 or TRBV12-4 and TRBJ2-1; 9 positions agree with TRBD1. This TCR came from a male donor with retroperitoneal liposarcoma. CDR3 in DNA: TGTGCCAGCAGTACCGGACAGGGGCGGTTCTTC. It specifies CASSTGQGRFF.